This TCR beta chain was recovered during a study of vaccination and CD4 T cells after COVID-19. At the level of the study: Six males and four females, two Hispanic, made up the convalescents.

Study conclusions and caveats: Spike mono-reactivity held for 304 of 307 vaccine-specific clones in convalescent patients.

Points on this clonotype: Its antigen remains unknown.

CD4+ T cells that had been cultured provided DNA sequenced with the Oncomine TCR Beta short-read assay. TCRdb called the PCR reads again in MiXCR, with one record for every CDR3 protein. The table has under 25,000 distinct CDR3 sequences, around 42% seen once. Treatment specified: approximately 11-day PBMC culture with coronavirus spike peptide pools or control peptides (ViraFEST assay). The ViraFEST method relied on peptide pools to expand antigen-specific T cells, followed by TCR sequencing. In germline, CDR1 is DFQATT, CDR2 SNEGSKA (reference sequence). Trimming took off 5 bases at V and 2 bases at J, with 18 bases between the two ends. CDR3 size: 16 residues.

The V gene is TRBV20-1, the J gene TRBJ2-2; tentative D call: TRBD1 (6 bases). Sequencing input: CD4+ T cells from blood, cultured in vitro. The TCR was taken from a human donor who had recovered from COVID-19. DNA of the CDR3: TGCAGTGCTTGGGGTGGACAGAACCTAAACACCGGGGAGCTGTTTTTT. Translating it yields CSAWGGQNLNTGELFF.